This is a list of T cell receptor beta chains from one sample in a study of blood T cell repertoires in COVID-19. Profiled with immunoSEQ multiplex PCR; TCRdb holds only in-frame clones, not every one. The table records 200,000 to 250,000 clones, 85% to 90% of them present only once. Sample: peripheral blood. All receptors derive from a man between 60 and 75 years old who had recovered from COVID-19. Both conserved end residues are part of each CDR3. The D gene is left open where the match is weak. A row's size may be missing; if present it is once, few, many or a size class.

size: -; J: TRBJ2-1; D: -; V: TRBV3-1/TRBV3-2; CDR3: CASSRSESEQFF; DNA: TGTGCCAGCAGCCGCAGTGAATCTGAGCAGTTCTTC
size: -; J: TRBJ2-5; D: TRBD2; V: TRBV6-2/TRBV6-3; CDR3: CASSYPRLAGGRRETQYF; DNA: TGTGCCAGCAGTTACCCACGACTAGCGGGGGGACGACGGGAGACCCAGTACTTC
size: -; J: TRBJ1-2; D: -; V: TRBV7-9; CDR3: CASSSETPGGGYTF; DNA: TGTGCCAGCAGCTCAGAGACTCCCGGTGGGGGCTACACCTTC
size: -; J: TRBJ2-1; D: -; V: TRBV11-2; CDR3: CASRLPNWAGAYNEQFF; DNA: TGTGCCAGCAGGTTGCCTAATTGGGCGGGGGCTTACAATGAGCAGTTCTTC
size: -; J: TRBJ2-3; D: -; V: TRBV4-2; CDR3: CASSQDPGVGPDTQYF; DNA: TGTGCCAGCAGCCAAGACCCAGGGGTAGGGCCAGATACGCAGTATTTT
size: -; J: TRBJ2-7; D: TRBD1; V: TRBV19; CDR3: CASSIEAGTGIRIEQYF; DNA: TGTGCCAGTAGTATAGAAGCCGGGACAGGGATACGAATCGAGCAGTACTTC
size: few; J: TRBJ2-5; D: TRBD2; V: TRBV19; CDR3: CASSVTSGSLETQYF; DNA: TGTGCCAGTAGTGTGACTAGCGGGAGTCTAGAGACCCAGTACTTC
size: -; J: TRBJ2-3; D: -; V: TRBV18; CDR3: CASSPTEGTDTQYF; DNA: TGTGCCAGCTCACCGACTGAGGGCACAGATACGCAGTATTTT
size: few; J: TRBJ1-4; D: -; V: TRBV7-3; CDR3: CASSLTAGAGEKLFF; DNA: TGTGCCAGCAGCTTAACTGCAGGGGCCGGCGAAAAACTGTTTTTT
size: -; J: TRBJ1-4; D: TRBD1; V: TRBV7-9; CDR3: CASSYDRGNEKLFF; DNA: TGTGCCAGCAGCTACGACAGGGGGAATGAAAAACTGTTTTTT
size: -; J: TRBJ2-7; D: TRBD1; V: TRBV7-6; CDR3: CASSLVGDRGGYEQYF; DNA: TGTGCCAGCAGCTTAGTTGGGGACAGGGGGGGGTACGAGCAGTACTTC
size: once; J: TRBJ1-4; D: -; V: TRBV27; CDR3: CASGPAGKNEKLFF; DNA: TGTGCCAGCGGCCCGGCAGGGAAAAATGAAAAACTGTTTTTT
size: -; J: TRBJ1-4; D: -; V: TRBV5-5; CDR3: CASSSELRTWALFF; DNA: TGTGCCAGCAGCTCTGAATTACGAACTTGGGCACTGTTTTTT
size: -; J: TRBJ2-7; D: TRBD1; V: TRBV6-5; CDR3: CASSSGQGFYEQYF; DNA: TGTGCCAGCAGCTCGGGACAGGGGTTTTACGAGCAGTACTTC
size: -; J: TRBJ2-1; D: -; V: TRBV25-1; CDR3: CASSESVTGIRFF; DNA: TGTGCCAGCAGTGAATCGGTAACAGGGATTCGGTTCTTC
size: -; J: TRBJ1-5; D: -; V: TRBV30; CDR3: CAWTVDSNQPQHF; DNA: TGTGCCTGGACAGTTGATAGCAATCAGCCCCAGCATTTT
size: -; J: TRBJ2-3; D: -; V: TRBV27; CDR3: CATQNTDTQYF; DNA: TGTGCCACCCAGAACACAGATACGCAGTATTTT
size: once; J: TRBJ2-1; D: -; V: TRBV30; CDR3: CAWSVSRANEQFF; DNA: TGTGCCTGGAGTGTATCCAGGGCCAATGAGCAGTTCTTC
size: once; J: TRBJ1-2; D: -; V: TRBV9; CDR3: CASSATGLSGYTF; DNA: TGTGCCAGCAGCGCTACAGGGCTTAGTGGCTACACCTTC
size: -; J: TRBJ1-3; D: TRBD1; V: TRBV19; CDR3: CASSTIQGAGNTIYF; DNA: TGTGCCAGTAGTACAATTCAGGGGGCTGGAAACACCATATATTTT
size: -; J: TRBJ2-1; D: -; V: TRBV19; CDR3: CASSIRFGETGSSYNEQFF; DNA: TGTGCCAGTAGTATCAGGTTCGGGGAGACTGGGAGCTCCTACAATGAGCAGTTCTTC
size: -; J: TRBJ1-2; D: TRBD1; V: TRBV5-6; CDR3: CASSLVGDRGGYGYTF; DNA: TGTGCCAGCAGCTTGGTGGGAGACAGGGGGGGCTATGGCTACACCTTC
size: -; J: TRBJ1-5; D: -; V: TRBV4-1; CDR3: CASSQDPYTTGLSNQPQHF; DNA: TGCGCCAGCAGCCAAGATCCGTATACAACAGGGCTTAGCAATCAGCCCCAGCATTTT
size: -; J: TRBJ1-2; D: TRBD1; V: TRBV6-4; CDR3: CASSPTGTGGGYGYTF; DNA: TGTGCCAGCAGTCCTACCGGGACAGGGGGTGGCTATGGCTACACCTTC
size: -; J: TRBJ2-1; D: -; V: TRBV19; CDR3: CASSMVPVSYNEQFF; DNA: TGTGCCAGTAGTATGGTGCCAGTCTCCTACAATGAGCAGTTCTTC
size: -; J: TRBJ2-2; D: TRBD2; V: TRBV5-1; CDR3: CASSLAVTSGIGGELFF; DNA: TGCGCCAGCAGCTTGGCCGTGACTAGCGGGATTGGCGGGGAGCTGTTTTTT
size: -; J: TRBJ1-4; D: TRBD1; V: TRBV18; CDR3: CASRPTGQGGEKLFF; DNA: TGTGCCAGCCGACCAACTGGACAGGGCGGAGAAAAACTGTTTTTT
size: -; J: TRBJ2-7; D: TRBD1; V: TRBV18; CDR3: CASSPPGQGPYEQYF; DNA: TGTGCCAGCTCACCCCCGGGACAGGGACCCTACGAGCAGTACTTC
size: -; J: TRBJ2-7; D: TRBD1; V: TRBV19; CDR3: CASSIKTQGARYEQYF; DNA: TGTGCCAGTAGTATAAAAACACAGGGGGCGCGGTACGAGCAGTACTTC